This T cell receptor beta chain was identified in a study of OX40 agonist ivuxolimab in advanced cancers. As for the study in general: Patients received the agonistic anti-OX40 (CD134) antibody ivuxolimab. People who had prior anti-PD-1, anti-PD-L1 or anti-CTLA-4 therapy could take part, and under 50% had some.

CDR1 is SGHAT, CDR2 FQNNGV, per germline. The CDR3 loop spans 17 amino acids. V was cut by 1 base and J by 5 bases, with 17 bases left in between. Sequenced by immunoSEQ multiplex PCR; TCRdb stores in-frame clones only, minus some. This sample has 55,000 to 70,000 clones; 70% to 90% occur once, and the top ten carry less than 5.5%. The sequence was collected from an adult with an advanced solid tumor such as melanoma, head and neck, liver or kidney cancer. The genes are TRBV11-2 and TRBJ2-2; tentatively, D is TRBD1 (6 bases). Sequencing used CD4+ or CD8+ T cells sorted from blood, obtained in a trial of the OX40 agonist ivuxolimab. CDR3 residues: CASSLGVVQGTTGELFF. CDR3 coding DNA: TGTGCCAGCAGCTTAGGCGTAGTACAGGGAACTACCGGGGAGCTGTTTTTT.